This entry features one TCR beta chain sequence. Its antigen is unknown. Base-call qualities are not available, and no considerably larger clone is one nucleotide away. This specimen's time point label, interpreted: around 28 days on oral tofacitinib. What this sample's treatment or condition label stands for: oral pan-JAK inhibitor, 5-10 mg twice daily. Peripheral blood and lesional scalp punch biopsies were obtained from patients with alopecia areata. After PBMCs were isolated by density centrifugation and stained for CD3, CD4 and CD8, a FACSAria was used to sort CD4+ and CD8+ T cells. Library preparation used the immunoSEQ multiplex PCR assay. To provide template for TCR sequencing, every sample had RNA extracted and reverse transcribed into cDNA. First-strand cDNA was synthesized with SuperScript III using a 2:1 mix of oligo-dT and random hexamers. A synthetic immune receptor repertoire was used to assess amplification bias, and residual bias was removed computationally. In the authors' own workflow: Raw reads were preprocessed for error removal, and CDR3 was defined according to IMGT conventions as running from the conserved cysteine to phenylalanine. To get clonality, Shannon entropy was normalized by log2 of the number of productive unique TCRs and the result was subtracted from 1. Scalp TCRbeta sequences were cross-referenced with sorted blood CD4 and CD8 repertoires so that the CD4 or CD8 identity of scalp clones could be inferred. This immuneACCESS table, as held by TCRdb, lists in-frame sequences with V and J called but not all clones. Of the missing ones, under half trace to an unresolved V gene in checked studies; the others have no known cause. The V and J calls and the clone size are those of that table, but D and trimming were determined from the DNA. This sample is represented by 200,000 to 250,000 clones; around 57% of them were singletons. The ten largest clones capture around 1.4% of the sample.

The data stem from a study of CD8+ T cells in alopecia areata (dated by TCRdb to between 2017 and 2018). About the study as a whole: The treated patients took part in an open-label pilot trial in which moderate-to-severe alopecia areata was treated with oral tofacitinib at 5 to 10 mg twice daily. To study T cell clonal expansion in alopecia areata, the researchers applied high-throughput TCRbeta sequencing to both the C3H/HeJ mouse model and human patients. Clonality in the scalp was compared among normal scalp (n=4), patchy alopecia areata scalp (n=8), and alopecia totalis/universalis scalp (n=8). Scalp tissue and sorted CD4+ and CD8+ peripheral blood T cells from patchy and totalis/universalis alopecia areata patients and from healthy controls were covered by human TCRbeta sequencing. Patients received tofacitinib for 6 to 18 months and were then followed off drug for 6 months to check for delayed response and recurrence. Biopsies were taken from tofacitinib-treated patients at baseline and again at 4 and 24 weeks into treatment, and several of those patients also had a later scalp biopsy. TCRbeta CDR3 regions were amplified by immunoSEQ multiplex PCR with 35 Vbeta forward and 13 Jbeta reverse primers. The RNA source kit depended on sample type: the PAXgene miRNA kit for fixed scalp, the miRNeasy kit for PBMCs, and the RNeasy kit for mouse skin. The SALT score, which quantifies the percentage of affected scalp surface area, was used to measure disease severity in treated patients. General conclusions and limits of the study: During tofacitinib treatment, many expanded lesional clones remained in scalp and blood, and this persistence may partly explain relapse after treatment is stopped. Higher clonality and more expanded CD8+ clones were observed in lesional scalp than in normal scalp, particularly in alopecia totalis/universalis, a finding suggestive of antigenic drive. Unlike mouse skin, which is dominated by gammadelta T cells, normal human skin has resident alphabeta T cells that are also sequenced, and this complicates analysis of the scalp TCR repertoire. Shared TCR sequences between patients were less evident than in mice, which may be partly attributable to HLA diversity in the patient population. Tofacitinib significantly lowered scalp clonality and the number of expanded CD8+ clones among the top 100 scalp clones. Because the treated cohort was small and had only one nonresponder, larger studies are needed to examine links between baseline CD8+ expansion and response.

The germline V gene yields SGHTA for CDR1 and FQGNSA for CDR2. Compared with germline, V lacks 2 bases and J lacks 7 bases; bases without a gene match: 4. The CDR3 covers 13 residues, taking in both the cysteine and the phenylalanine. Just the 39-base CDR3 DNA is kept, in frame starting at base 1. The source material was CD4+ T cells sorted from blood, sampled at week 4, from a patient treated with tofacitinib. The V and J genes are TRBV7-2 and TRBJ1-1, with TRBD1 matching 7 junction bases. The receptor was isolated from a human donor with alopecia areata. The CDR3 reads as follows: CASSLWDSHEAFF. The bases are TGTGCCAGCAGCTTATGGGACAGTCATGAAGCTTTCTTT.